This entry describes one T cell receptor (beta chain). CDR3 length: 15 amino acids. From germline, CDR1 is SGHNT and CDR2 YENEEA. V shed 5 bases and J 0 bases; nucleotides not matched to a gene: 2. Data came from immunoSEQ multiplex PCR; TCRdb stores just in-frame clones and leaves some out. The sample gives roughly 9,900 clones, around 88% of which show up once; 4% to 6% is in the top ten. The data are from a study of T cell changes during pregnancy in multiple sclerosis. The sequencing used CD8+ T cells from peripheral blood mononuclear cells, collected in the first trimester of pregnancy. This receptor was obtained from a female donor in good health, enrolled as a control in a pregnancy study. The chain combines TRBV11-3 with TRBJ2-1, with TRBD1 matching 9 bases. The CDR3: CASSPTGGSYNEQFF. As DNA, the CDR3 is TGTGCCAGCAGCCCGACAGGGGGCTCCTACAATGAGCAGTTCTTC.